These 21 T cell receptor beta chains were all obtained from the same sample, sequenced in a study of shared clonotypes between healthy human individuals. The assay was immunoSEQ multiplex PCR, and TCRdb's table has in-frame clones only and misses some. The data hold some 2,500,000 clones, with 92% observed a single time. Material: naive CD4+ T cells from PBMCs. Subset indicated: CD45RA+ positively selected. The receptors here all came from a man between 18 and 35 years old in good health. Some clones in this sample may be carry-over from other donors' samples.

As regards this clone: The sample holds other DNA sequences that translate to the same CDR3. The chain couples TRBV20-1 to TRBJ1-2; TRBD1 is a possible D gene (6 bases). This CDR3 has 11 amino acids. The V end lost 2 bases, the J end lost 5 bases, and 6 bases lay between the germline ends. Germline V gene sequence: CDR1 DFQATT, CDR2 SNEGSKA (reference sequence). The CDR3 DNA reads as TGCAGTGCTAGACAGGGGTATGGCTACACCTTC. This codes for CSARQGYGYTF.

The chain is built from TRBV9 and TRBJ2-4; maybe TRBD2 (5 bases). Deletions cut 5 bases from V and 8 bases from J, with 14 bases between. The CDR3 has 13 amino acids. Germline loops: CDR1 SGDLS, CDR2 YYNGEE. This chain's CDR3 is CASSGLKEDIQYF. The CDR3 region has the DNA TGTGCCAGCAGTGGCTTGAAGGAGGACATTCAGTACTTC.

The V gene is TRBV12-5, the J gene TRBJ1-5; the match to TRBD1 covers 9 bases. Germline CDR1 and CDR2: LGHNT and FRNRAP. J was trimmed by 3 bases and V by 7 bases; bases with no gene match: 7. This CDR3 contains 15 residues. Here the CDR3 reads CASASGTGLNQPQHF. The CDR3 nucleotides are TGTGCTAGTGCCTCCGGGACAGGGCTCAATCAGCCCCAGCATTTT.

This chain's CDR3 is CASSFSRQISYEQYF. Written as DNA, the CDR3 is TGTGCCAGCAGTTTCTCCCGACAGATCTCCTACGAGCAGTACTTC. The chain links TRBV28 to TRBJ2-7; tentative D call: TRBD1 (5 bases). The CDR3 length is 15 residues. V was trimmed by 3 bases and J by 0 bases, leaving 12 bases between them. Germline CDR1 reads MDHEN; CDR2 reads SYDVKM.

This sequence joins TRBV19 and TRBJ2-3; 11 bases align to TRBD2. Germline V gene lookup returns CDR1 LNHDA and CDR2 SQIVND (reference sequence). This CDR3 is built from 17 residues. The ends lost 4 bases at V and 5 bases at J; junction bases unmatched: 11. CDR3: CASSKGIAGGPGDTQYF. The CDR3, as DNA: TGTGCCAGTAGTAAGGGAATAGCGGGAGGGCCGGGAGATACGCAGTATTTT. Based on the CDR3 plus reference TRBV19 and TRBJ2-3, the full variable domain is DGGITQSPKYLFRKEGQNVTLSCEQNLNHDAMYWYRQDPGQGLRLIYYSQIVNDFQKGDIAEGYSVSREKKESFPLTVTSAQKNPTAFYLCASSKGIAGGPGDTQYFGPGTRLTVL.

Worth noting for this clone: The same CDR3 also results from other DNA sequences found in this sample. V and J are TRBV9 and TRBJ2-5, with D possibly being TRBD2 (6 bases). From germline, CDR1 is SGDLS and CDR2 YYNGEE. Trimming removed 2 bases at V and 2 bases at J, with 7 bases between. This CDR3 is built from 13 residues. CDR3 protein: CASSVSGQETQYF. Here the CDR3 DNA reads TGTGCCAGCAGCGTTAGCGGACAAGAGACCCAGTACTTC.

The J gene is TRBJ2-1, the V gene TRBV5-6; TRBD2 aligns across 7 bases. V lost 0 bases, J lost 2 bases, and 5 bases stayed unmatched. This CDR3 is built from 16 residues. Germline-derived CDR1 and CDR2 are SGHDT and YYEEEE. CDR3 in amino acids: CASSLAWTRAYNEQFF. The CDR3 nucleotides read TGTGCCAGCAGCTTGGCTTGGACTAGAGCCTACAATGAGCAGTTCTTC.

The chain is built from TRBV7-3 and TRBJ1-1, with D possibly matching TRBD1 (6 bases). Germline V CDR1 and CDR2: SGHTA, FQGTGA. Trimming left V 2 bases short and J 1 base short, with 8 bases between. The CDR3 is 14 amino acids. CDR3 in amino acids: CASSLEGGNTEAFF. In DNA form, the CDR3 reads TGTGCCAGCAGCTTAGAGGGGGGGAACACTGAAGCTTTCTTT. Filled out from reference TRBV7-3 and TRBJ1-1, the complete variable domain reads GAGVSQTPSNKVTEKGKYVELRCDPISGHTALYWYRQSLGQGPEFLIYFQGTGAADDSGLPNDRFFAVRPEGSVSTLKIQRTERGDSAVYLCASSLEGGNTEAFFGQGTRLTVV.

This clone was picked up one time. The chain couples TRBV5-1 to TRBJ2-7, with TRBD2 matching over 12 bases. The germline V gene has CDR1 SGHRS and CDR2 YFSETQ. Unmatched junction bases numbered 7, after V lost 6 bases and J lost 3 bases. CDR3 length: 15 residues. The CDR3 region is CASTSSGRANYEQYF. For the CDR3, the DNA is TGCGCCAGCACTTCTAGCGGGAGGGCCAACTACGAGCAGTACTTC.

J is TRBJ1-1 and V is TRBV19; D is perhaps TRBD1 (5 bases). Trimming took off 3 bases at V and 2 bases at J, with 19 bases between the two ends. CDR3 length: 17 amino acids. Germline V gene data show CDR1 as LNHDA and CDR2 as SQIVND (reference sequence). The CDR3 loop reads CASSIWMGGDQNTEAFF. CDR3 DNA sequence: TGTGCCAGTAGTATTTGGATGGGGGGAGACCAAAACACTGAAGCTTTCTTT.

This clone appeared a few times. The chain's CDR3 is CASTPFRVNTEAFF. CDR3 in DNA: TGTGCCAGTACCCCTTTTCGGGTGAACACTGAAGCTTTCTTT. The chain is built from TRBV19 and TRBJ1-1; D not resolved. This CDR3 is built from 14 residues. With 7 bases removed from V and 0 bases from J, the gap between germline ends came to 12 bases. CDR1 and CDR2 from the germline V gene are LNHDA and SQIVND (reference sequence).

As concerns this clone: The sample has other DNA sequences that encode this CDR3 too. The CDR3 here is CASSSGGSYEQYF. The CDR3 DNA reads as TGTGCCAGTTCCTCAGGTGGTTCCTACGAGCAGTACTTC. This chain links TRBV5-4 with TRBJ2-7, with D unclear. Looked up from germline, CDR1 is SGHNT and CDR2 is YYREEE (reference sequence). The V end was cut by 8 bases, the J end by 1 base, with 13 bases between. The CDR3 is made up of 13 amino acids.

This chain links TRBV18 with TRBJ2-1, with D perhaps TRBD1 (6 bases). This CDR3 has 16 amino acids. Germline V gene lookup returns CDR1 KGHSH and CDR2 LQKENI. The V end lost 1 base, the J end lost 7 bases, and 17 bases lay between the germline ends. The CDR3 loop reads CASSPRTDGRRNEQFF. The CDR3 region has the DNA TGTGCCAGCTCACCACGGACAGACGGGCGTAGGAATGAGCAGTTCTTC.

The chain joins TRBV2 to TRBJ1-5, with a tentative D call TRBD1 (5 bases). Germline assignment: CDR1 SNHLY and CDR2 FYNNEI. The CDR3 spans 15 residues. Trimming left V 6 bases short and J 4 bases short, with 16 bases between. CDR3 residues: CASSFSGTENQPQHF. Here the CDR3 DNA reads TGTGCCAGCAGCTTCTCAGGGACGGAGAATCAGCCCCAGCATTTT.

The rearrangement joins TRBV10-3 to TRBJ2-5, with 15 bases lining up with TRBD2. This CDR3 spans 16 amino acids. V lost 8 bases to trimming and J lost 6 bases; unmatched junction nucleotides: 10. The germline CDR1 and CDR2 sequences are ENHRY and SYGVKD. The CDR3 loop is CAIGGLAGGPDKTQYF. Here the CDR3 DNA reads TGTGCCATCGGCGGACTAGCGGGAGGGCCTGATAAGACCCAGTACTTC.

The V call is TRBV10-3, the J call TRBJ1-3; 7 bases map to TRBD1. The CDR3 is made up of 15 amino acids. Losses at the gene ends were 3 bases for V and 8 bases for J; bases not matched to a gene: 10. CDR1 and CDR2 from the germline V gene are ENHRY and SYGVKD. In nucleotides, the CDR3 is TGTGCCATCAGTGACAACAGGGGCCGAATCGACACCATATATTTT. This gives the protein CAISDNRGRIDTIYF.

This chain uses TRBV5-8 with TRBJ2-3; no clear D gene. The CDR3 is 11 amino acids. Trimming pared 2 bases from V and 7 bases from J, leaving 5 bases between. Germline CDR1 reads SGHTS; CDR2 reads YDEGEE. CDR3 in DNA: TGTGCCAGCAGCTTCCGTCATACGCAGTATTTT. Translated, it gives CASSFRHTQYF. Full variable domain (outside the CDR3, taken from reference TRBV5-8 and TRBJ2-3): EAGVTQSPTHLIKTRGQQATLRCSPISGHTSVYWYQQALGLGLQFLLWYDEGEERNRGNFPPRFSGRQFPNYSSELNVNALELEDSALYLCASSFRHTQYFGPGTRLTVL.

The V call is TRBV7-2, the J call TRBJ2-7; tentative D call: TRBD1 (5 bases). The ends were cut back, 3 bases at V and 6 bases at J, with 9 bases in the middle. There are 12 residues in the CDR3. In germline, CDR1 is SGHTA, CDR2 FQGNSA. This CDR3 reads CASSFLTAEQYF. CDR3 sequence (DNA): TGTGCCAGCAGCTTTCTGACAGCCGAGCAGTACTTC.

The chain has TRBV2 and TRBJ2-2; 9 bases align to TRBD2. In germline, CDR1 is SNHLY, CDR2 FYNNEI. This CDR3 contains 15 residues. With 4 bases clipped from V and 7 bases from J, the junction kept 7 bases outside the gene matches. The CDR3 DNA reads TGTGCCAGCAGTGCTAGCGGGAAAGGTGTCGGGGAGCTGTTTTTT. Its translation is CASSASGKGVGELFF.

The chain employs TRBV7-2 and TRBJ2-7, with 13 bases fitting TRBD2. Germline CDR1 SGHTA, CDR2 FQGNSA. Trimming cost V 5 bases and J 5 bases; bases outside gene matches: 9. This CDR3 spans 16 amino acids. CDR3 bases: TGTGCCAGCAGCCCGGAACTAGCGGGAGGGCCCCACGAGCAGTACTTC. It encodes CASSPELAGGPHEQYF.

The CDR3 here is CASASVGGLRGKNIQYF. DNA of the CDR3: TGTGCCAGCGCGTCCGTAGGGGGGCTTCGGGGCAAAAACATTCAGTACTTC. The rearrangement links TRBV28 to TRBJ2-4; the D gene could be TRBD1 or TRBD2 (6 bases each). The V gene's germline CDR1 is MDHEN and CDR2 SYDVKM. The CDR3 sequence is 17 residues long. V shed 8 bases and J shed 3 bases, with 23 bases lying between them.